These 11 T cell receptor beta chains originate from one sample sequenced in a study of regulatory T cells in long-lasting Graves disease. The time point here: newly diagnosed GD, antithyroid drugs for less than 3 months. The TCR library was made from RNA extracted from PBMCs. In building TCR beta libraries, iRepertoire HTBI primers were used together with Arm-PCR of CDR3 regions. TCRdb fed the multiplex PCR reads into MiXCR, producing one record per CDR3 protein. The sample yields hundreds of thousands of distinct CDR3 sequences, roughly 17% seen once. This sample also appeared in a second study, on T cells in Graves' hyperthyroidism and ophthalmopathy.

The sequenced sample was peripheral blood mononuclear cells (PBMCs), obtained at new diagnosis, from a patient treated with antithyroid drugs. These receptors all come from a man aged 35 to 55 with Graves disease.

This clonotype came up many times. CDR3 sequence reads: CATSPRDFTDTQYF. The CDR3 DNA reads as TGTGCCACCAGCCCACGGGACTTCACAGATACGCAGTATTTT. This chain joins TRBV15 and TRBJ2-3; possible D gene TRBD2, 6 bases. The CDR3 has 14 residues. V was clipped by 5 bases and J by 2 bases, with 11 bases between them. Germline V gene lookup returns CDR1 LNHNV and CDR2 YYDKDF (reference sequence).

This clonotype was found many times. The CDR3 sequence is CASSYSSPASMREQYF. In DNA form, the CDR3 reads TGTGCCAGCAGTTACTCGAGTCCAGCCTCTATGCGCGAGCAGTACTTC. V gene TRBV6-2 or TRBV6-3 combines with J gene TRBJ2-7; no reliable D call. Germline CDR1 and CDR2: MNHEY and SVGEGT. This CDR3 spans 16 amino acids. The germline V and J ends were trimmed by 0 bases and 6 bases, with 18 bases remaining between them.

In its sample, this clonotype was seen a few times. Being one base from a much bigger clone, this may be a read error. This likely comes from a read error, as the CDR3 has no conserved phenylalanine or tryptophan at its end. V is TRBV7-2 and J is TRBJ1-4, with a weak D call TRBD1 (5 bases). The V gene lost 3 bases and the J gene lost 11 bases, with 10 bases spanning the gap. The CDR3 loop spans 12 amino acids. Germline lookup yields CDR1 SGHTA and CDR2 FQGNSA. The DNA of the CDR3 is TGTGCCAGCAGCTTGGGGGGGGAGAAACTGTTTCTT. Translated, it gives CASSLGGEKLFL.

Turning to this clonotype: This may be a read error, as it is one base from a much larger clone. The genes are TRBV2 and TRBJ1-1; no firm D call. From germline, CDR1 is SNHLY and CDR2 FYNNEI. The V gene lost 7 bases and the J gene lost 1 base, with 16 bases spanning the gap. This CDR3 comprises 15 residues. CDR3 in amino acids: CASTPDLHPNTEAFF. DNA of the CDR3: TGTGCCAGCACTCCCGATTTGCATCCGAACACTGAAGCTTTCTTT.

This clonotype was recorded many times. The chain uses TRBV7-9 and TRBJ2-4; D not certain. Trimming left V 1 base short and J 3 bases short, with 7 bases between. The CDR3 has 14 amino acids. Germline V gene data show CDR1 as SEHNR and CDR2 as FQNEAQ (reference sequence). DNA of the CDR3: TGTGCCAGCAGCTTAGTAGGAGTCAAAAACATTCAGTACTTC. Translated: CASSLVGVKNIQYF.

This chain connects TRBV7-3 to TRBJ2-5; TRBD2 matches at 10 bases. The trim removed 0 bases at V and 1 base at J, leaving 8 bases unmatched. CDR3 size: 18 residues. The germline gives CDR1 SGHTA, CDR2 FQGTGA. The DNA for the CDR3 is TGTGCCAGCAGCTTAACCGGCCTAGCGGGGGCCCCCCAAGAGACCCAGTACTTC. Protein sequence: CASSLTGLAGAPQETQYF.

The table lists this clonotype with many counts. The V gene is TRBV27, the J gene TRBJ2-5; 8 nucleotides line up with TRBD1. CDR3 size: 15 residues. CDR1 is MNHEY, CDR2 SMNVEV, per germline (reference sequence). The trim removed 5 bases at V and 3 bases at J, leaving 8 bases unmatched. The CDR3 nucleotides read TGTGCCAGCAGTACCCTAGGACAGGGAAAAGAGACCCAGTACTTC. It is translated as CASSTLGQGKETQYF.

This clonotype came up a few times. The chain has TRBV3-2 and TRBJ2-2; the table gives TRBD1 as D, unverified against the DNA. TRBV3-2 is listed as a pseudogene. The CDR3 is 16 residues long. The CDR3 here is CASSRNRGARTGELFF. The DNA for the CDR3 is TGTGCCAGCAGCCGAAACAGGGGTGCGAGAACCGGGGAGCTGTTTTTT.

This clonotype came up many times. This chain connects TRBV28 to TRBJ1-5; D gene ambiguous. Germline values: CDR1 MDHEN, CDR2 SYDVKM. V lost 8 bases and J 5 bases, leaving 10 bases between the germline ends. The CDR3 is 12 amino acids. As DNA, the CDR3 is TGTGCCAGCGGTCGGGCGGATCAGCCCCAGCATTTT. It codes for CASGRADQPQHF.

The chain combines TRBV6-1 with TRBJ1-4, with a possible D match to TRBD1 (5 bases). V was shortened by 6 bases and J by 13 bases, with 21 bases between the two germline ends. The CDR3 is 14 residues long. CDR1 MNHNS and CDR2 SASEGT come from the germline V gene. CDR3 in DNA: TGTGCCAGCAGGTCCGGGACGGAACGCTCAGGACTGTTTTTT. Protein sequence: CASRSGTERSGLFF.

The J gene is TRBJ1-1, the V gene TRBV27, with D tentatively TRBD1 (6 bases). Germline V lookup: CDR1 MNHEY, CDR2 SMNVEV (reference sequence). This CDR3 spans 16 amino acids. Trimming stripped 8 bases from V and 3 bases from J, with 22 bases between. CDR3 sequence (DNA): TGTGCCAGCTACGCCGGGGGCGCGAGTCTAGACACTGAAGCTTTCTTT. Translating it yields CASYAGGASLDTEAFF.